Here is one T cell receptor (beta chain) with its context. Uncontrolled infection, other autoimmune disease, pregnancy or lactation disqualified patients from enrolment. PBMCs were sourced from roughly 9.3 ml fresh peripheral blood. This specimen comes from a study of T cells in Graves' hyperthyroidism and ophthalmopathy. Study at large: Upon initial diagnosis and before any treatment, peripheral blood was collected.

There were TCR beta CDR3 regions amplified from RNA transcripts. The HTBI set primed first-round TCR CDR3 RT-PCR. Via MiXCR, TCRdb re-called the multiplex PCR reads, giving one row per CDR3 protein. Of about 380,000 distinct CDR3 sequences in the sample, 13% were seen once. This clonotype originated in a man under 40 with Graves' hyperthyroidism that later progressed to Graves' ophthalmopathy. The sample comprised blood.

This chain's CDR3 is CASRAGQGNQPQHF. Written as DNA, the CDR3 is TGTGCCAGCAGGGCAGGACAGGGTAATCAGCCCCAGCATTTT. The chain joins TRBV2 to TRBJ1-5, with TRBD1 matching over 8 bases. CDR1 and CDR2 (germline): SNHLY, FYNNEI. This CDR3 spans 14 amino acids. With V trimmed by 6 bases and J by 4 bases, 5 bases remained unmatched. Using reference TRBV2 and TRBJ1-5 for the parts outside the CDR3, the full variable domain is EPEVTQTPSHQVTQMGQEVILRCVPISNHLYFYWYRQILGQKVEFLVSFYNNEISEKSEIFDDQFSVERPDGSNFTLKIRSTKLEDSAMYFCASRAGQGNQPQHFGDGTRLSIL.